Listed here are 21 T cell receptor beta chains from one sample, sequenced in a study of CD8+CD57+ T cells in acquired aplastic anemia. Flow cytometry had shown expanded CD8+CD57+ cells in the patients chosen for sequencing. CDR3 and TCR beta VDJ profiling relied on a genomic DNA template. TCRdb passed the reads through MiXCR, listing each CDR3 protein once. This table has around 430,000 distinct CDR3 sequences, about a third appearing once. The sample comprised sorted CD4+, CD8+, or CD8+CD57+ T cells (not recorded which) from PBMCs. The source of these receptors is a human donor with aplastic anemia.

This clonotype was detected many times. CDR3 DNA: TGTGCCAGTAGCCAAAACTCGGGAGGAGAGCAGTACTTC. Amino acid sequence: CASSQNSGGEQYF. The chain combines TRBV19 with TRBJ2-7; 7 bases align to TRBD2. The CDR3 contains 13 residues. In germline, CDR1 is LNHDA, CDR2 SQIVND (reference sequence). V was pared by 6 bases and J by 7 bases, with 9 bases of the junction left unmatched.

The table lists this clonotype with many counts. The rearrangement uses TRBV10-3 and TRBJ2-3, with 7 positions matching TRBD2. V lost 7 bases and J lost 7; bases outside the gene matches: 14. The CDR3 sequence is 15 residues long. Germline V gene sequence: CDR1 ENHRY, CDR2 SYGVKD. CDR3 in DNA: TGTGCCATCACTGGGGGGGAAACGGCGGGACATACGCAGTATTTT. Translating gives CAITGGETAGHTQYF.

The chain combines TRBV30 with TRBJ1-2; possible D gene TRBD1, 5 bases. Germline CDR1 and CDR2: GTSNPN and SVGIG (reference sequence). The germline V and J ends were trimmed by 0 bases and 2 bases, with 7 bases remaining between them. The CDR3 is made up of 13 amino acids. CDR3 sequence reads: CAWSVAGNYGYTF. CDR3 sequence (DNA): TGTGCCTGGAGTGTAGCAGGGAACTATGGCTACACCTTC.

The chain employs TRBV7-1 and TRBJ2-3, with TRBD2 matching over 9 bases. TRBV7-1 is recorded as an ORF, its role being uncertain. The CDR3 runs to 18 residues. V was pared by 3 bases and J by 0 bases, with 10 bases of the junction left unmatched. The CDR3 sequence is CASSSAGGGQRSTDTQYF. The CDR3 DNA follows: TGTGCCAGCAGCTCCGCGGGAGGGGGGCAGAGGAGCACAGATACGCAGTATTTT.

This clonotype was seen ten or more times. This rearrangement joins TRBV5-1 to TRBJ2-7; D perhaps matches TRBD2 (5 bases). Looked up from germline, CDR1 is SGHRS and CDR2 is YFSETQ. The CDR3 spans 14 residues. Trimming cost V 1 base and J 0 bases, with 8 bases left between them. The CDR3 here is CASSLYGSSYEQYF. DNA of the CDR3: TGCGCCAGCAGCTTGTATGGGAGCTCCTACGAGCAGTACTTC.

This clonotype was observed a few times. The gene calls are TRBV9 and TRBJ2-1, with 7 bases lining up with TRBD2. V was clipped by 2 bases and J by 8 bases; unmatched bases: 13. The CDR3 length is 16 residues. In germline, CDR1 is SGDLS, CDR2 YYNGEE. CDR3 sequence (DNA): TGTGCCAGCAGCGTCAGCCCTAGCGGTCGAGATTATGAGCAGTTCTTC. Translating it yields CASSVSPSGRDYEQFF.

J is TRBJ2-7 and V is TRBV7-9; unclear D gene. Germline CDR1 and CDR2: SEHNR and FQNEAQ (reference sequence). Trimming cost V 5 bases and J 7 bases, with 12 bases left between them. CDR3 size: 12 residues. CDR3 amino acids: CASSPPGDEQYF. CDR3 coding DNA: TGTGCCAGCAGCCCCCCTGGGGATGAGCAGTACTTC.

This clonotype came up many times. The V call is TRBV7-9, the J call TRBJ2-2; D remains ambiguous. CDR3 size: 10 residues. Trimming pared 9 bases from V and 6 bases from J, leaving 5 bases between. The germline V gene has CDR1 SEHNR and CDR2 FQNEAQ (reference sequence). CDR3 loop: CASVPGELFF. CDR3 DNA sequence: TGTGCCAGTGTACCCGGGGAGCTGTTTTTT.

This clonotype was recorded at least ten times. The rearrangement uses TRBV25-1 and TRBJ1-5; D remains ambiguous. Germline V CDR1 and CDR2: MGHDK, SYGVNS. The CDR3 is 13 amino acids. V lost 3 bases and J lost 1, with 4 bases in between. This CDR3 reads CASSDLSNQPQHF. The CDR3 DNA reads TGTGCCAGCAGTGATCTCAGCAATCAGCCCCAGCATTTT.

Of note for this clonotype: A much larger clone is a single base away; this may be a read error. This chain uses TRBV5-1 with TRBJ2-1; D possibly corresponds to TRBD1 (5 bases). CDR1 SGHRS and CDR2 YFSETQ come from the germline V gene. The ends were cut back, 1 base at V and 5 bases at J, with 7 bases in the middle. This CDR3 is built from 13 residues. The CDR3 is CASSLRQNNEQFF. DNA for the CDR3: TGCGCCAGCAGCTTGAGACAGAACAATGAGCAGTTCTTC.

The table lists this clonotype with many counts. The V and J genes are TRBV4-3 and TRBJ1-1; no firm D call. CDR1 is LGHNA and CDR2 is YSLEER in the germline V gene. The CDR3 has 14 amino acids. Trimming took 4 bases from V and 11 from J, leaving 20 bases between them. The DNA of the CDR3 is TGCGCCAGCAGCCCTAACGCGGTAGGTCGGCCCGCTTTCTTT. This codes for CASSPNAVGRPAFF.

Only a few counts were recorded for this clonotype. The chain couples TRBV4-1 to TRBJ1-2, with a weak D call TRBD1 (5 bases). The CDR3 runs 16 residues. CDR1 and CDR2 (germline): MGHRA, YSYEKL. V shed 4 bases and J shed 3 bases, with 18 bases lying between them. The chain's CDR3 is CASSPRGGFRDYGYTF. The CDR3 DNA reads TGCGCCAGCAGCCCGCGCGGGGGATTCCGGGACTATGGCTACACCTTC.

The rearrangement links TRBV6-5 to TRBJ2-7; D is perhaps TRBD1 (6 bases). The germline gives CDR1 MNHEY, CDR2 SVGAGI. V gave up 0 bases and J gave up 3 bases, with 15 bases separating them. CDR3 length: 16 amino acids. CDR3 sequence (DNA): TGTGCCAGCAGTTACTCAGCAGGGGCCCTACTCTACGAGCAGTACTTC. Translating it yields CASSYSAGALLYEQYF.

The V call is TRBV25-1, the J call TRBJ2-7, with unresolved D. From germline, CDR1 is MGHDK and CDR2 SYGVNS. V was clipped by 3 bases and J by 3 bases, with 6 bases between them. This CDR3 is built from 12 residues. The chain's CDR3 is CASSEISYEQYF. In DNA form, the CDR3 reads TGTGCCAGCAGTGAGATCAGCTACGAGCAGTACTTC.

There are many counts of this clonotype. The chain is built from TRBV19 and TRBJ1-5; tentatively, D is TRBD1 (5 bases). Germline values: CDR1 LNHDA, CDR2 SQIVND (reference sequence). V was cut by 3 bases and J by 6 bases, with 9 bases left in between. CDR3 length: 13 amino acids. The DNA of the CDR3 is TGTGCCAGTAGTATCCGGGACGGTCAGCCCCAGCATTTT. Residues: CASSIRDGQPQHF.

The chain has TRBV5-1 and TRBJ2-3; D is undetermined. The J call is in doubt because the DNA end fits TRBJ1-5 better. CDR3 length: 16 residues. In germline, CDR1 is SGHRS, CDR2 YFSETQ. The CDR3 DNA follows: TGCGCCAGCAGCTCCGGAGCGGGAGGGAGCACAGATACGCAGCATTTT. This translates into CASSSGAGGSTDTQHF.

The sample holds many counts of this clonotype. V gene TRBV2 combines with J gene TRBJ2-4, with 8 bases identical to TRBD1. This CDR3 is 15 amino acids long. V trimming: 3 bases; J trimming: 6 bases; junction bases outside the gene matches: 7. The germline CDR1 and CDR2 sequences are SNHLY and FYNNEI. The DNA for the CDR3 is TGTGCCAGCAGTGATTCCCGCCAGGGGGCAAACATTCAGTACTTC. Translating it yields CASSDSRQGANIQYF. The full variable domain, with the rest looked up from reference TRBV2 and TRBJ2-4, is EPEVTQTPSHQVTQMGQEVILRCVPISNHLYFYWYRQILGQKVEFLVSFYNNEISEKSEIFDDQFSVERPDGSNFTLKIRSTKLEDSAMYFCASSDSRQGANIQYFGAGTRLSVL.

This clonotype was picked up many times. The CDR3 DNA follows: TGCAGTGCTAGGGTCTCACAGGGGGGGAATAATTCACCCCTCCACTTT. Protein: CSARVSQGGNNSPLHF. The chain uses TRBV20-1 and TRBJ1-6, with TRBD1 matching over 8 bases. Germline V gene data show CDR1 as DFQATT and CDR2 as SNEGSKA (reference sequence). The CDR3 runs 16 residues. The J segment lost 5 bases and the V segment lost 3 bases, leaving 9 bases of the junction unmatched.

The CDR3 nucleotides are TGCAGTGCTGGGGACCACCAAGAGACCCAGTACTTC. Residues: CSAGDHQETQYF. This sequence joins TRBV20-1 and TRBJ2-5; tentatively, D is TRBD1 or TRBD2 (5 bases each). CDR1 is DFQATT, CDR2 SNEGSKA, per germline (reference sequence). The V end was cut by 5 bases, the J end by 0 bases, with 7 bases between. The CDR3 sequence is 12 residues long.

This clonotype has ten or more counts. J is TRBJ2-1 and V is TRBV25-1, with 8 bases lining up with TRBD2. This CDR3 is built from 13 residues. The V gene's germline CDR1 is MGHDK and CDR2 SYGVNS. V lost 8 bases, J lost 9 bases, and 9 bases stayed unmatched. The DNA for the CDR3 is TGTGCCAGCCGGGCGGGAGGACTAAGTGAGCAGTTCTTC. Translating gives CASRAGGLSEQFF.

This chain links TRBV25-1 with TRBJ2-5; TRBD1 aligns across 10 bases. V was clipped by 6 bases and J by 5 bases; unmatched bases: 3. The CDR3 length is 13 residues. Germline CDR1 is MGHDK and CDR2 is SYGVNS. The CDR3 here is CASRTGGWETQYF. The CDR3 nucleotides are TGTGCCAGCAGGACAGGGGGCTGGGAGACCCAGTACTTC.